The 15 T cell receptor beta chains below all came from one sample that was sequenced in a study of beta chain features in type 1 diabetes. cDNA synthesis used the whole RNA isolate, giving expressed TCRB sequences. The assay was immunoSEQ multiplex PCR, and TCRdb's table has in-frame clones only and misses some. The sample records just over 600,000 clones, about 14% being singletons. The sample taken for sequencing was naive CD4+ T cells from blood. Receptors originate from a young man in good health.

Regarding this clone: In the same sample, other DNA sequences code for this CDR3. The rearrangement links TRBV11-1 to TRBJ2-7; 8 positions agree with TRBD1. V trimming: 2 bases; J trimming: 1 base; junction bases outside the gene matches: 7. The germline gives CDR1 SGHAT, CDR2 FQDESV (reference sequence). The CDR3 extends over 16 amino acids. The CDR3 protein is CASSLKATGESYEQYF. Here the CDR3 DNA reads TGTGCCAGCAGCTTAAAGGCGACAGGGGAATCCTACGAGCAGTACTTC. The whole variable domain, filled in from reference TRBV11-1 and TRBJ2-7, reads EAEVAQSPRYKITEKSQAVAFWCDPISGHATLYWYRQILGQGPELLVQFQDESVVDDSQLPKDRFSAERLKGVDSTLKIQPAELGDSAMYLCASSLKATGESYEQYFGPGTRLTVT.

V gene TRBV6-5 combines with J gene TRBJ2-7, with a tentative D call TRBD1 (6 bases). Germline assignment: CDR1 MNHEY and CDR2 SVGAGI. The V gene lost 4 bases and the J gene lost 7 bases, with 20 bases spanning the gap. The CDR3 spans 15 residues. CDR3 sequence (DNA): TGTGCCAGCAGTTTACCGGGACACTTTCCTTTGGAGCAGTACTTC. It yields the protein CASSLPGHFPLEQYF.

This chain links TRBV9 with TRBJ2-7; 9 bases fit TRBD2. V was clipped by 0 bases and J by 4 bases; unmatched bases: 5. CDR1 SGDLS and CDR2 YYNGEE come from the germline V gene. CDR3 length: 15 residues. CDR3 nucleotides: TGTGCCAGCAGCGTAGGAACGGGACTAGCTTACGAGCAGTACTTC. Translating it yields CASSVGTGLAYEQYF.

V is TRBV28 and J is TRBJ2-1; 7 bases match TRBD2. This CDR3 comprises 14 residues. The V gene's germline CDR1 is MDHEN and CDR2 SYDVKM. The trim removed 3 bases at V and 8 bases at J, leaving 7 bases unmatched. This CDR3 reads CASSLVGGSYEQFF. The CDR3 region has the DNA TGTGCCAGCAGTTTGGTTGGCGGGAGCTATGAGCAGTTCTTC.

The chain employs TRBV5-6 and TRBJ2-7, with D hard to call. V was shortened by 0 bases and J by 4 bases, with 11 bases between the two germline ends. The CDR3 length is 14 residues. The germline V gene encodes CDR1 SGHDT and CDR2 YYEEEE. The chain's CDR3 is CASSLAAVGYEQYF. As DNA, the CDR3 is TGTGCCAGCAGCTTGGCCGCAGTAGGTTACGAGCAGTACTTC. Supplemented by reference TRBV5-6 and TRBJ2-7, the full variable domain reads DAGVTQSPTHLIKTRGQQVTLRCSPKSGHDTVSWYQQALGQGPQFIFQYYEEEERQRGNFPDRFSGHQFPNYSSELNVNALLLGDSALYLCASSLAAVGYEQYFGPGTRLTVT.

The table lists this clone with a few counts. The chain carries TRBV7-2 and TRBJ2-7, with D possibly being TRBD1 (6 bases). Germline loops: CDR1 SGHTA, CDR2 FQGNSA. The V gene lost 1 base and the J gene lost 5 bases, with 9 bases spanning the gap. The CDR3 sequence is 13 residues long. The CDR3 DNA sequence: TGTGCCAGCAGCTTAGGCAGGGGTAACGAGCAGTACTTC. Its translation: CASSLGRGNEQYF.

This clone was seen only a few times. The chain couples TRBV9 to TRBJ2-2; D perhaps matches TRBD1 (5 bases). V lost 2 bases to trimming and J lost 2 bases, with 7 bases between them. Germline CDR1 reads SGDLS; CDR2 reads YYNGEE. The CDR3 runs 14 residues. CDR3 in amino acids: CASSVDINTGELFF. CDR3 sequence (DNA): TGTGCCAGCAGCGTGGACATTAACACCGGGGAGCTGTTTTTT.

The chain recombines TRBV7-8 with TRBJ2-3; D not certain. The CDR3 length is 11 residues. Germline V gene lookup returns CDR1 SGHVS and CDR2 FQNEAQ. V was pared by 5 bases and J by 5 bases, with 5 bases between. The CDR3 DNA sequence: TGTGCCAGCAGCCCACTAGATACGCAGTATTTT. It is translated as CASSPLDTQYF.

This clone was found a few times. The chain combines TRBV28 with TRBJ2-4; 7 bases align to TRBD2. Unmatched junction bases numbered 4, after V lost 3 bases and J lost 5 bases. CDR1 and CDR2 from the germline V gene are MDHEN and SYDVKM. The CDR3 is 14 amino acids. DNA of the CDR3: TGTGCCAGCAGTTTGGGGGGGACCCAAAACATTCAGTACTTC. As protein: CASSLGGTQNIQYF.

Details on this clone: Other DNA sequences from this sample encode an identical CDR3 as well. The chain carries TRBV11-1 and TRBJ2-3; either TRBD1 or TRBD2 may fit D (5 bases each). The CDR3 is 15 amino acids. The germline V and J ends were trimmed by 5 bases and 2 bases, with 14 bases remaining between them. The germline V gene encodes CDR1 SGHAT and CDR2 FQDESV (reference sequence). This chain's CDR3 is CASSPLRGDTDTQYF. CDR3 bases: TGTGCCAGCAGCCCCCTTCGAGGGGACACAGATACGCAGTATTTT.

The chain combines TRBV14 with TRBJ2-7; 8 nucleotides align to TRBD1. Germline V gives CDR1 SGHDN, CDR2 FVKESK. This CDR3 is 17 amino acids long. The V gene end was trimmed by 4 bases and the J gene end by 4 bases; junction bases not matched to a gene: 15. CDR3 amino acids: CASSPRQGRNEFYEQYF. CDR3 in DNA: TGTGCCAGCAGCCCCCGACAGGGGCGAAATGAGTTTTACGAGCAGTACTTC. Combining the CDR3 with reference TRBV14 and TRBJ2-7 gives the whole variable domain EAGVTQFPSHSVIEKGQTVTLRCDPISGHDNLYWYRRVMGKEIKFLLHFVKESKQDESGMPNNRFLAERTGGTYSTLKVQPAELEDSGVYFCASSPRQGRNEFYEQYFGPGTRLTVT.

The chain links TRBV30 to TRBJ1-2; the D is unclear. This CDR3 comprises 15 residues. Germline lookup yields CDR1 GTSNPN and CDR2 SVGIG (reference sequence). Trimming cost V 3 bases and J 7 bases, with 21 bases left between them. The CDR3 loop reads CAWRATRLLSGGYTF. The CDR3 nucleotides are TGTGCCTGGAGGGCAACACGGCTGCTTAGTGGTGGCTACACCTTC.

The gene calls are TRBV5-4 and TRBJ2-7; tentatively, D is TRBD1 (6 bases). The V gene lost 4 bases and the J gene lost 2 bases, with 10 bases spanning the gap. Germline V gene sequence: CDR1 SGHNT, CDR2 YYREEE (reference sequence). This CDR3 region has 13 residues. CDR3 nucleotides: TGTGCCAGCAGCCCGGGACAACCCTACGAGCAGTACTTC. It specifies CASSPGQPYEQYF. Full variable domain (remainder filled in from reference TRBV5-4 and TRBJ2-7): ETGVTQSPTHLIKTRGQQVTLRCSSQSGHNTVSWYQQALGQGPQFIFQYYREEENGRGNFPPRFSGLQFPNYSSELNVNALELDDSALYLCASSPGQPYEQYFGPGTRLTVT.

This clone has a count of ten or more. V is TRBV23-1 and J is TRBJ1-3, with a tentative D call TRBD1 (6 bases). TRBV23-1 is filed as an ORF, its function uncertain. The CDR3 has 14 residues. V was cut by 2 bases and J by 3 bases, with 8 bases left in between. The DNA of the CDR3 is TGCGCCAGCAGTCAAGAACAGGGTGGAAACACCATATATTTT. Its protein is CASSQEQGGNTIYF.

This clone turned up a few times. The chain is built from TRBV5-4 and TRBJ1-2; the D gene is possibly TRBD1 (5 bases). The CDR3 extends over 12 amino acids. Germline V lookup: CDR1 SGHNT, CDR2 YYREEE (reference sequence). The V end was cut by 4 bases, the J end by 8 bases, with 12 bases between. The CDR3 region is CASSTRGKGYTF. CDR3 coding DNA: TGTGCCAGCAGCACGAGGGGTAAAGGCTACACCTTC.